The source of this T cell receptor beta chain is a study of molecular identifiers for immune sequencing clone quantification. Study results and caveats: Under 1% of molecules in naive cells, but over 98% of effector molecules, belonged to clones above 20 RNA copies.

Bulk TCR libraries were made with methods that had been previously described and with listed TCR primers. TCRdb used MiXCR to reprocess the PCR reads, holding one entry per CDR3 protein. This sample has approximately 550,000 distinct CDR3 sequences, with around 23% found just once. The CDR3 length is 14 residues. V lost 4 bases and J lost 0, with 11 bases in between. The germline gives CDR1 DFQATT, CDR2 SNEGSKA (reference sequence). As regards this clonotype: The antigen is not known.

Sequencing was done on a sample of naive CD8+ T cells from blood, with Jurkat cell RNA spiked in. Subset denoted: FACS-sorted CD8+CD4-CCR7+CD45RA+ naive T cells. The rearrangement uses TRBV20-1 and TRBJ2-3; D might be TRBD2 (6 bases). This TCR came from a human donor in good health. Some libraries in this study had Jurkat cell RNA spiked in. The CDR3 DNA reads as TGCAGTGCTACCCGGGACTCTAGCACAGATACGCAGTATTTT. This encodes CSATRDSSTDTQYF.